Shown below are 24 T cell receptor beta chains from a single sample sequenced in a study of post-analysis software for immune sequencing data. Broader study findings: Among roughly five TRBV segments more frequent in patients than controls were TRBV5-6, TRBV5-1 and TRBV20-1.

These TCRs' antigens remain unknown. Unique molecular identifiers featured in each of the TCR beta cDNA libraries. TCRdb ran MiXCR on the PCR reads and lists one entry per CDR3 protein. The sample has hundreds of thousands of distinct CDR3 sequences, about 60% seen once. Sequences were obtained from blood. The receptor source for this set is a girl aged 2 to 10 with multiple sclerosis.

The chain links TRBV4-3 to TRBJ2-1; 8 nucleotides line up with TRBD1. The CDR3 runs to 18 residues. Trimming removed 0 bases from V and 8 bases from J; junction bases left unmatched: 15. Germline assignment: CDR1 LGHNA and CDR2 YSLEER. The CDR3 sequence: CASSQEYLRFGQGDEQFF. The CDR3 DNA is TGCGCCAGCAGCCAAGAATACTTAAGATTCGGACAGGGCGATGAGCAGTTCTTC.

This rearrangement joins TRBV3-1 to TRBJ2-1, with 7 bases that match TRBD2. Trimming removed 1 base from V and 5 bases from J; junction bases left unmatched: 2. Germline V gene sequence: CDR1 LGHDT, CDR2 YNNKEL (reference sequence). This CDR3 has 14 residues. In DNA form, the CDR3 reads TGTGCCAGCAGCCAAGGCGGGGGAGACAATGAGCAGTTCTTC. It yields the protein CASSQGGGDNEQFF.

This chain uses TRBV21-1 with TRBJ2-7; the D call TRBD1 from the table was never checked on the DNA. With the DNA end fitting TRBJ2-5 better, the J assignment may be wrong. TRBV21-1 constitutes a pseudogene. CDR3 length: 15 amino acids. This CDR3 reads CASSERAGRAETQYF. CDR3 DNA: TGTGCCAGCAGCGAACGGGCCGGCCGGGCAGAGACCCAGTACTTC.

The chain uses TRBV4-1 and TRBJ2-2, with TRBD2 as a possible D gene (6 bases). The CDR3 contains 16 residues. The V end lost 0 bases, the J end lost 6 bases, and 14 bases lay between the germline ends. Looked up from germline, CDR1 is MGHRA and CDR2 is YSYEKL. The CDR3, as DNA: TGCGCCAGCAGCCAAGAGCTCCAGGGAGGCGCCGGGGAGCTGTTTTTT. This codes for CASSQELQGGAGELFF.

This clonotype was seen at least ten times. The chain uses TRBV12-3 or TRBV12-4 and TRBJ2-3, with 12 positions matching TRBD2. V lost 3 bases, J lost 0 bases, and 1 base stayed unmatched. The CDR3 is made up of 16 amino acids. The CDR3 DNA sequence: TGTGCCAGCAGTTTGGGGACTAGCGGGAGCACAGATACGCAGTATTTT. Encoded protein: CASSLGTSGSTDTQYF.

The chain joins TRBV7-3 to TRBJ2-1, with D unclear. Germline loops: CDR1 SGHTA, CDR2 FQGTGA. Trimming cost V 4 bases and J 8 bases, with 18 bases left between them. CDR3 size: 15 residues. The CDR3 loop reads CASSSLGQFGDEQFF. In DNA form, the CDR3 reads TGTGCCAGCAGCTCCCTAGGGCAATTTGGGGATGAGCAGTTCTTC.

The chain carries TRBV4-3 and TRBJ2-3; 7 bases match TRBD2. This CDR3 is 17 amino acids long. With V trimmed by 0 bases and J by 2 bases, 8 bases remained unmatched. Per the germline V gene, CDR1 is LGHNA and CDR2 is YSLEER. Here the CDR3 reads CASSQDGPGGNTDTQYF. Here the CDR3 DNA reads TGCGCCAGCAGCCAAGATGGGCCCGGGGGGAACACAGATACGCAGTATTTT.

The rearrangement joins TRBV20-1 to TRBJ1-2; D may be TRBD1 (5 bases). Per the germline V gene, CDR1 is DFQATT and CDR2 is SNEGSKA (reference sequence). The CDR3 totals 14 residues. Trimming removed 5 bases from V and 1 base from J, with 14 bases in between. In nucleotides, the CDR3 is TGCAGTGCTCCTGATCCGGGACGTAACTATGGCTACACCTTC. It codes for CSAPDPGRNYGYTF.

This chain connects TRBV12-3 or TRBV12-4 to TRBJ1-6; 8 nucleotides line up with TRBD1. V trimming: 8 bases; J trimming: 9 bases; junction bases outside the gene matches: 9. This CDR3 is built from 14 residues. The CDR3 region has the DNA TGTGCCAGCCGGCAGACAGGGGTGAGTTCACCCCTCCACTTT. It encodes CASRQTGVSSPLHF.

The sample holds a few counts of this clonotype. The gene calls are TRBV27 and TRBJ2-7; 8 bases are a match to TRBD2. Trimming took 6 bases from V and 7 from J; bases not matched to a gene: 8. This CDR3 comprises 13 residues. Germline CDR1 is MNHEY and CDR2 is SMNVEV (reference sequence). The CDR3 DNA sequence: TGTGCCAGCAGCTACACTAGCGGCGGTGAGCAGTACTTC. Translation: CASSYTSGGEQYF.

The chain employs TRBV10-3 and TRBJ2-1; no firm D call. V lost 0 bases and J lost 4, with 16 bases in between. The length of the CDR3 is 17 residues. Germline CDR1 is ENHRY and CDR2 is SYGVKD. The CDR3 loop is CAISESIAASIYNEQFF. The DNA of the CDR3 is TGTGCCATCAGTGAGTCGATTGCAGCGTCTATTTACAATGAGCAGTTCTTC.

The rearrangement uses TRBV2 and TRBJ2-5; either TRBD1 or TRBD2 may fit D (6 bases each). From germline, CDR1 is SNHLY and CDR2 FYNNEI. The CDR3 is made up of 13 amino acids. V gave up 6 bases and J gave up 1 base, with 9 bases separating them. DNA of the CDR3: TGTGCCAGCAGGAGGGGGGTCCAAGAGACCCAGTACTTC. It is translated as CASRRGVQETQYF.

V gene TRBV12-3 or TRBV12-4 combines with J gene TRBJ2-7, with TRBD1 as a possible D gene (6 bases). V was trimmed by 7 bases and J by 2 bases, leaving 15 bases between them. The CDR3 spans 14 residues. The CDR3 DNA reads TGTGCCAGCACCCCTAGTTGGGACACCTACGAGCAGTACTTC. Translating it yields CASTPSWDTYEQYF.

The V gene is TRBV24-1, the J gene TRBJ2-1, with TRBD2 as a possible D gene (6 bases). Trimming stripped 0 bases from V and 6 bases from J, with 11 bases between. Germline V gene sequence: CDR1 KGHDR, CDR2 SFDVKD. The CDR3 is 15 residues long. This CDR3 reads CATSDLRGEANEQFF. DNA for the CDR3: TGTGCCACCAGTGATTTGCGCGGGGAGGCCAATGAGCAGTTCTTC.

This clonotype was detected only once. The rearrangement links TRBV3-1 to TRBJ2-1; no clear D gene. Germline CDR1 is LGHDT and CDR2 is YNNKEL (reference sequence). The CDR3 contains 14 residues. V dropped 5 bases and J dropped 12 bases, with 20 bases sitting between them. CDR3 nucleotide sequence: TGTGCCAGCAGCAACGACCTCCAGGTGCACGGGCAGTTCTTC. Protein sequence: CASSNDLQVHGQFF.

J is TRBJ2-5 and V is TRBV7-2; a weak D match, TRBD1 (5 bases). V was trimmed by 8 bases and J by 2 bases, leaving 15 bases between them. The CDR3 extends over 14 amino acids. CDR1 is SGHTA, CDR2 FQGNSA, per germline. Here the CDR3 reads CASGPGITQETQYF. The CDR3 region has the DNA TGTGCCAGCGGCCCAGGGATTACACAAGAGACCCAGTACTTC.

This clonotype was observed a handful of times. V usage is TRBV6-5 and J usage is TRBJ2-7; TRBD2 matches 10 bases. V lost 6 bases and J lost 5; bases outside the gene matches: 19. The germline V gene has CDR1 MNHEY and CDR2 SVGAGI. This CDR3 has 18 amino acids. Here the CDR3 reads CASRPPTSGITRVHEQYF. The DNA for the CDR3 is TGTGCCAGCAGACCTCCCACTAGCGGGATCACCCGGGTCCACGAGCAGTACTTC.

The rearrangement joins TRBV6-4 to TRBJ1-5; TRBD1 agrees at 9 bases. The CDR3 sequence is 15 residues long. Germline CDR1 MRHNA, CDR2 SNTAGT. With 8 bases clipped from V and 1 base from J, the junction kept 6 bases outside the gene matches. The DNA for the CDR3 is TGTGCCAGCGGGGGACAGGGTCGAAGCAATCAGCCCCAGCATTTT. It codes for CASGGQGRSNQPQHF.

The CDR3 nucleotides read TGCAGCGCCACGGACGAGGCTCCCTATGGCTACACCTTC. Its translation: CSATDEAPYGYTF. The chain is built from TRBV29-1 and TRBJ1-2, with D hard to call. CDR1 and CDR2 (germline): SQVTM, ANQGSEA. This CDR3 comprises 13 residues. Trimming cost V 7 bases and J 4 bases, with 16 bases left between them.

CDR3: CASSYPGASETQYF. Written as DNA, the CDR3 is TGTGCCAGCAGCTACCCAGGGGCCTCGGAGACCCAGTACTTC. The V gene is TRBV7-9, the J gene TRBJ2-5; possible D gene TRBD1, 6 bases. The V gene lost 4 bases and the J gene lost 5 bases, with 14 bases spanning the gap. Germline loops: CDR1 SEHNR, CDR2 FQNEAQ (reference sequence). The CDR3 length is 14 residues.

This clonotype has more than one count but fewer than ten. V is TRBV3-1 and J is TRBJ2-3; 8 nucleotides line up with TRBD1. This CDR3 region has 15 residues. Germline CDR1 LGHDT, CDR2 YNNKEL (reference sequence). V dropped 4 bases and J dropped 2; count of bases not matched to a gene: 5. As DNA, the CDR3 is TGTGCCAGCAGCCTTACAGGGGGACACACAGATACGCAGTATTTT. Residues: CASSLTGGHTDTQYF.

The chain links TRBV29-1 to TRBJ1-1; D call uncertain. The CDR3 sequence is 12 residues long. CDR1 SQVTM and CDR2 ANQGSEA come from the germline V gene. CDR3 in amino acids: CSVGSFGTEAFF. The CDR3 DNA reads TGCAGTGTCGGCAGTTTTGGCACTGAAGCTTTCTTT.

J is TRBJ2-5 and V is TRBV13, with 9 bases identical to TRBD1. With V trimmed by 7 bases and J by 4 bases, 10 bases remained unmatched. Germline lookup yields CDR1 PRHDT and CDR2 FYEKMQ (reference sequence). CDR3 size: 15 residues. CDR3 nucleotides: TGTGCCAGCACCGTCGGGACAGGGAAAGGAGAGACCCAGTACTTC. This encodes CASTVGTGKGETQYF.

This clonotype occurred a few times. The gene calls are TRBV20-1 and TRBJ2-7; possibly TRBD1 for D (6 bases). Germline assignment: CDR1 DFQATT and CDR2 SNEGSKA (reference sequence). This CDR3 is built from 12 residues. Trimming removed 4 bases from V and 0 bases from J, with 7 bases in between. The CDR3 region is CSAKDSSYEQYF. The DNA of the CDR3 is TGCAGTGCTAAGGACAGCTCCTACGAGCAGTACTTC.